The T cell receptor (delta chain) under discussion was sequenced for a study of gamma-delta T cells after stem cell transplantation. TCRdb reanalyzed the RT-PCR reads using CATT. The repertoire holds more than 7,000 delta-chain clones, more than 14% seen once, with less than 6% in the top ten. For this clone: One base separates it from a far larger clone, so it is likely a read error.

CDR1 and CDR2 (germline): GEAIGNYY, EKD. V trimming: 5 bases; J trimming: 0 bases; junction bases outside the gene matches: 7. The CDR3 sequence is 18 residues long. The specimen was gamma-delta T cells. This sequence joins TRDV2 and TRDJ3, with 9 bases matching TRDD3. The sequence came from a human donor. It is not recorded whose cells these are; they may come from a transplant donor. In DNA, the CDR3 is TGTGCCTGTGCCCAGTACTGGGGGAGCTCCTGGGACACCCGACAGATGTTTTTC. Encoded protein: CACAQYWGSSWDTRQMFF.